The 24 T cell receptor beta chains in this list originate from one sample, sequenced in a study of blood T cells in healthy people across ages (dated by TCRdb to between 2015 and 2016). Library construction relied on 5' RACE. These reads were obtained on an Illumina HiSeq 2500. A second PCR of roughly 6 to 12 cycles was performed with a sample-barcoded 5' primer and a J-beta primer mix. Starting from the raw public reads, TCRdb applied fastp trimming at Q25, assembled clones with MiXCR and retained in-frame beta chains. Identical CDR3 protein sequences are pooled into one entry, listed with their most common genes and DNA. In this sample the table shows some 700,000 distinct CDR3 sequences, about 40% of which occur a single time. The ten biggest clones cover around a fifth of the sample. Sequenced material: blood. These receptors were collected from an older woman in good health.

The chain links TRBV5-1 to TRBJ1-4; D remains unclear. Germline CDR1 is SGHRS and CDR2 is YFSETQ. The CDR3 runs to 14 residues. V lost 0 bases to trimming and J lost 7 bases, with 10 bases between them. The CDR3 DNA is TGCGCCAGCAGCTTGGCCCAGACCGGTGAAAAACTGTTTTTT. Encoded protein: CASSLAQTGEKLFF.

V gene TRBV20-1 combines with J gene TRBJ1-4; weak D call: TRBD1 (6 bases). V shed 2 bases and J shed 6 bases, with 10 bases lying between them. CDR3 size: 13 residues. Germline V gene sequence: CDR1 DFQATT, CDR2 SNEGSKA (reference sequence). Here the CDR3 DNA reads TGCAGTGCTAGACGGACAGCGGATGAAAAACTGTTTTTT. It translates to CSARRTADEKLFF.

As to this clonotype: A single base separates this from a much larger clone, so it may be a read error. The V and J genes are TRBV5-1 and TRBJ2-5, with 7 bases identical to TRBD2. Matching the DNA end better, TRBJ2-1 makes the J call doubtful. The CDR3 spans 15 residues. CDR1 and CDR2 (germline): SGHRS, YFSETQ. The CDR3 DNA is TGCGCCAGCTTTGATCCCAGCGGGGACCAAGAGACCCAGTTCTTC. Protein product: CASFDPSGDQETQFF.

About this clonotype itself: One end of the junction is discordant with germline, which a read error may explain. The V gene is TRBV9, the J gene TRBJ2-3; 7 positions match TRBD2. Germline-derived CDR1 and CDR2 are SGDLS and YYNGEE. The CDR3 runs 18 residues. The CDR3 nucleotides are TGTGCCAGCAGCGTAGTCGGGGCTAGCGGTACTAGCACGGATACGCAGTATTTT. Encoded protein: CASSVVGASGTSTDTQYF.

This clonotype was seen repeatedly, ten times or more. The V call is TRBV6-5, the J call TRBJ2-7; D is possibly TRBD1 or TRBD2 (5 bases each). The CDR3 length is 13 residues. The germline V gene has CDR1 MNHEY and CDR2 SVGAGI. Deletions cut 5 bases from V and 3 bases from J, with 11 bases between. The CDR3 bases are TGTGCCAGCAGTCGGGACGGAGGCTACGAGCAGTACTTC. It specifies CASSRDGGYEQYF.

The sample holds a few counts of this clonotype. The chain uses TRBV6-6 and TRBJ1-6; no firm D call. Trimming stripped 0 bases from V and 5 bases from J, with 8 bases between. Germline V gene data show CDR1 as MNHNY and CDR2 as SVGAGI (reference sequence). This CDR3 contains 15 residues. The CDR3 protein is CASSYSMANNSPLHF. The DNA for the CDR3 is TGTGCCAGCAGTTACTCGATGGCTAATAATTCACCCCTCCACTTT.

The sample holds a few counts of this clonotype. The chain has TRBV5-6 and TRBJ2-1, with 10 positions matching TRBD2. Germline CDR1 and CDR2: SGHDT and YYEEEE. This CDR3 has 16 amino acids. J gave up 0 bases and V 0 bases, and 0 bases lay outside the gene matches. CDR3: CASSLASGSSYNEQFF. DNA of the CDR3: TGTGCCAGCAGCTTGGCTAGCGGGAGCTCCTACAATGAGCAGTTCTTC.

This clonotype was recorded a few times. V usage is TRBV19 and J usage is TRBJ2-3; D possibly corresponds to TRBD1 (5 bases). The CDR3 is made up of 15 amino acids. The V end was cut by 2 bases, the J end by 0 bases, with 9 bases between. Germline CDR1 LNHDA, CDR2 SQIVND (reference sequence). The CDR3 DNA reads TGTGCCAGTAGTATAACAGGCGTTAGCACAGATACGCAGTATTTT. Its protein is CASSITGVSTDTQYF.

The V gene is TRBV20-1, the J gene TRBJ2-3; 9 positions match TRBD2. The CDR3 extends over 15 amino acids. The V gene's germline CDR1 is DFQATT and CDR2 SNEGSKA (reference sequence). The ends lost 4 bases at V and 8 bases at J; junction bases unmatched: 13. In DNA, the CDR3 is TGCAGTGCTAACCTAGCGGGGACAAACCTATGTACGCAGTATTTT. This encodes CSANLAGTNLCTQYF.

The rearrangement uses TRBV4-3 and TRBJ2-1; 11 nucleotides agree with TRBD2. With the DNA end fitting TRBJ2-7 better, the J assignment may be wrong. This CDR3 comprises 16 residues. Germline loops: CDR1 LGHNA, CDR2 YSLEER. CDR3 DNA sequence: TGCGCCAGCAGCCAGTCTAGCGGGGGGCACTACAATGAGCAGTACTTC. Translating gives CASSQSSGGHYNEQYF.

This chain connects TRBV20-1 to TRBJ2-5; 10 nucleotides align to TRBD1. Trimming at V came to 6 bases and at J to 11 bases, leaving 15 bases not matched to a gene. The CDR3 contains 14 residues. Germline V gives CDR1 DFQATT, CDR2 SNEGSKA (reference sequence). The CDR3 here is CSAVDRGPYNEQYF. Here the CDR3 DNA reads TGCAGTGCCGTCGACAGGGGGCCCTACAATGAGCAGTACTTC.

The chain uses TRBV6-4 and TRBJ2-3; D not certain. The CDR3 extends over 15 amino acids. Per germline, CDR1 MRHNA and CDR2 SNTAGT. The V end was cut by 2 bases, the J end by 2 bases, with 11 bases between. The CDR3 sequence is CASSDAADNTDTQYF. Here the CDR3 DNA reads TGTGCCAGCAGTGACGCTGCGGATAACACAGATACGCAGTATTTT.

In nucleotides, the CDR3 is TGTGCCAGCAGTTTATCTAGGACTAGCGGGAGACTCACAGATACGCAGTATTTT. Its protein is CASSLSRTSGRLTDTQYF. This rearrangement joins TRBV12-3 or TRBV12-4 to TRBJ2-3, with TRBD2 identical over 13 bases. The length of the CDR3 is 18 residues. V lost 2 bases and J lost 2; bases outside the gene matches: 7.

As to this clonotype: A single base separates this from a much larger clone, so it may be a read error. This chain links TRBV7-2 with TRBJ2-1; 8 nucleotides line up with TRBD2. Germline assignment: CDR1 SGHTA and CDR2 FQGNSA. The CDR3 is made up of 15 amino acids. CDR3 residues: CVSSFSGGAYNEQFF. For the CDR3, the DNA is TGTGTCAGCAGCTTCAGCGGGGGTGCCTACAATGAGCAGTTCTTC. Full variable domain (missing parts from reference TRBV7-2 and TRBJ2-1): GAGVSQSPSNKVTEKGKDVELRCDPISGHTALYWYRQSLGQGLEFLIYFQGNSAPDKSGLPSDRFSAERTGGSVSTLTIQRTQQEDSAVYLCVSSFSGGAYNEQFFGPGTRLTVL.

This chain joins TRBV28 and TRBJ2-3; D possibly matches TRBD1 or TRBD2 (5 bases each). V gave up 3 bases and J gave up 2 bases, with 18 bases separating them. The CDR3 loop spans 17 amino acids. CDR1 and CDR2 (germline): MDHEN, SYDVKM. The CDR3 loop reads CASSFSRDPYSTDTQYF. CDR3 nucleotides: TGTGCCAGCAGTTTTTCCCGGGACCCTTACTCCACAGATACGCAGTATTTT.

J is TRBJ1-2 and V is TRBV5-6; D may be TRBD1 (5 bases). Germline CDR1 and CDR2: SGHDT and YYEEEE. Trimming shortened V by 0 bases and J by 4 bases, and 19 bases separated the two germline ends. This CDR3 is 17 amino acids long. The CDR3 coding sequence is TGTGCCAGCAGCTTGGTCGGACGCCTCCTGGGGGGCTATGGCTACACCTTC. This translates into CASSLVGRLLGGYGYTF.

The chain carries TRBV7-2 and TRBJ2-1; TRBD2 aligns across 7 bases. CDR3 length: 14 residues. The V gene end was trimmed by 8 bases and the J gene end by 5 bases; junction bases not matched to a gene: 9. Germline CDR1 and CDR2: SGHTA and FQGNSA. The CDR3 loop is CASRGDLANNEQFF. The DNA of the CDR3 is TGTGCCAGCCGGGGGGATCTAGCGAACAATGAGCAGTTCTTC.

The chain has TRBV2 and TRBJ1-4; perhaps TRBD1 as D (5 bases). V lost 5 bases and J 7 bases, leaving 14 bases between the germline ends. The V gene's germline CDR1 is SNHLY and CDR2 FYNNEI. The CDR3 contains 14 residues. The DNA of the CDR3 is TGTGCCAGCAGTCCTGGGACGGCGGGTGAAAAACTGTTTTTT. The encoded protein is CASSPGTAGEKLFF.

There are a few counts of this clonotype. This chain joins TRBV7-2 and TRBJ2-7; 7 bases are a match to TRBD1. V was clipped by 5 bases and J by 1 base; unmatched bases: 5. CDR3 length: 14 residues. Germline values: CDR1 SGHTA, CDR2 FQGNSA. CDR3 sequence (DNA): TGTGCCAGCAGCCGTGGGGGACAGTCCTACGAGCAGTACTTC. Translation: CASSRGGQSYEQYF.

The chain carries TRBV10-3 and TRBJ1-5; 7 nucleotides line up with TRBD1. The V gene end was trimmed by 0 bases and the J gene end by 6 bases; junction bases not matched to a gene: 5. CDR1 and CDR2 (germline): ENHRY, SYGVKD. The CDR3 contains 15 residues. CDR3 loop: CAISESGTEVQPQHF. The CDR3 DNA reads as TGTGCCATCAGTGAGTCTGGGACAGAGGTTCAGCCCCAGCATTTT.

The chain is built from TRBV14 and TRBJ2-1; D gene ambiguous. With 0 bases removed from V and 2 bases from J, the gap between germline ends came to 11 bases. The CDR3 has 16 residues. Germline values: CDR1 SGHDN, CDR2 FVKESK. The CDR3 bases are TGTGCCAGCAGCCAAGATCTTGGGATAGCCTACAATGAGCAGTTCTTC. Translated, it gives CASSQDLGIAYNEQFF.

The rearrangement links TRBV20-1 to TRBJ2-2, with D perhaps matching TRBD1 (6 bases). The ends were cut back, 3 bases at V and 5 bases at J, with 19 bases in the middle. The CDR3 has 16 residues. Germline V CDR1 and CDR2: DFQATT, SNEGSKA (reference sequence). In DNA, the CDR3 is TGCAGTGCTAGGGTCTTTGGACAGTCTGGAACCGGGGAGCTGTTTTTT. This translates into CSARVFGQSGTGELFF.

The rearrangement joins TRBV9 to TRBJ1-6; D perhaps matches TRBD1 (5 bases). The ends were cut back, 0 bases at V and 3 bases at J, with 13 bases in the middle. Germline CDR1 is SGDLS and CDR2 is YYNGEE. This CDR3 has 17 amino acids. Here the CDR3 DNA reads TGTGCCAGCAGCGTAGGAAGAGCTGACAGCTATAATTCACCCCTCCACTTT. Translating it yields CASSVGRADSYNSPLHF.

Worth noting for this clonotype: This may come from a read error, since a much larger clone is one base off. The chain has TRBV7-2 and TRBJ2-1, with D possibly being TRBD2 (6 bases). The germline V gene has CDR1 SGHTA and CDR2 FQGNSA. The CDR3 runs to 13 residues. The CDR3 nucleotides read TGTGCCGGCAGCCGCGGGACTTACAATGAGCAGTTCTTC. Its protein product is CAGSRGTYNEQFF.